What follows are 8 T cell receptor beta chains derived from one specimen sequenced in a study of T cell responses to AZD1222 COVID-19 vaccine. The method was immunoSEQ multiplex PCR; TCRdb's version includes in-frame clones alone and lacks a portion of them. The table records tens of thousands of clones, about four fifths of them present only once. The sequencing used peripheral blood, collected 28 days after the second AZD1222 dose. The receptors were sampled from an adult who received the AZD1222 COVID-19 vaccine.

J is TRBJ2-3 and V is TRBV10-2, with 11 bases fitting TRBD2. The ends lost 5 bases at V and 6 bases at J; junction bases unmatched: 10. CDR1 and CDR2 from the germline V gene are WSHSY and SAAADI. The CDR3 spans 16 residues. CDR3 in DNA: TGCGCCAGCAGTTCCGGACTAGCGGGCCCAAGCGATACGCAGTATTTT. Translation: CASSSGLAGPSDTQYF.

The chain has TRBV5-1 and TRBJ2-3; tentatively, D is TRBD1 (5 bases). V was pared by 6 bases and J by 0 bases, with 14 bases between. The CDR3 is 15 residues long. Germline assignment: CDR1 SGHRS and CDR2 YFSETQ. The CDR3 reads CASTRRGQSTDTQYF. The CDR3 nucleotides read TGCGCCAGCACACGACGAGGACAAAGCACAGATACGCAGTATTTT.

The CDR3, as DNA: TGTGCCAGCCAGGGCCAACGCTCTGGGGCCAACGTCCTGACTTTC. The encoded protein is CASQGQRSGANVLTF. V gene TRBV9 combines with J gene TRBJ2-6; tentative D call: TRBD1 (5 bases). The V gene lost 7 bases and the J gene lost 0 bases, with 11 bases spanning the gap. Germline assignment: CDR1 SGDLS and CDR2 YYNGEE. The CDR3 is 15 amino acids.

The chain couples TRBV3-1 (or the pseudogene TRBV3-2) to TRBJ2-7; 9 bases are a match to TRBD2. The CDR3 has 14 residues. J gave up 4 bases and V 5 bases, and 6 bases lay outside the gene matches. The V gene's germline CDR1 is LGHDT and CDR2 YNNKEL (reference sequence). This chain's CDR3 is CASSGVAGAYEQYF. Here the CDR3 DNA reads TGTGCCAGCAGCGGGGTAGCGGGGGCGTACGAGCAGTACTTC.

The gene calls are TRBV5-6 and TRBJ1-2, with TRBD1 as a possible D gene (6 bases). This CDR3 contains 13 residues. Trimming removed 1 base at V and 11 bases at J, with 15 bases between. The germline V gene encodes CDR1 SGHDT and CDR2 YYEEEE. The CDR3 spells CASSLFTGWGYTF. The CDR3 coding sequence is TGTGCCAGCAGCTTGTTTACAGGGTGGGGGTACACCTTC.

The chain combines TRBV5-1 with TRBJ2-5; 7 bases are a match to TRBD1. Germline V gene data show CDR1 as SGHRS and CDR2 as YFSETQ. The CDR3 is 15 amino acids. V was clipped by 4 bases and J by 2 bases; unmatched bases: 8. This CDR3 is CASSRDRALQETQYF. CDR3 coding DNA: TGCGCCAGCAGCCGTGACAGGGCCTTACAAGAGACCCAGTACTTC.

In this sample, this clone turned up a few times. This sequence joins TRBV9 and TRBJ2-6; no clear D. CDR1 and CDR2 (germline): SGDLS, YYNGEE. This CDR3 has 15 residues. V was shortened by 4 bases and J by 0 bases, with 8 bases between the two germline ends. Here the CDR3 reads CASSPAASGANVLTF. The CDR3 region has the DNA TGTGCCAGCAGCCCAGCAGCCTCTGGGGCCAACGTCCTGACTTTC.

V usage is TRBV20-1 and J usage is TRBJ1-5, with D possibly being TRBD1 (5 bases). Germline lookup yields CDR1 DFQATT and CDR2 SNEGSKA (reference sequence). V lost 3 bases to trimming and J lost 6 bases, with 15 bases between them. This CDR3 is 14 amino acids long. The CDR3 sequence: CSASLGGPAQPQHF. As DNA, the CDR3 is TGCAGTGCTAGTCTCGGGGGACCCGCTCAGCCCCAGCATTTT.